There are many counts of the clone carrying this T cell receptor (beta chain). It was RNA transcripts that yielded the amplified TCR beta CDR3 regions. HTBI primers were the set used in a first-round RT-PCR of the TCR CDR3. From the multiplex PCR reads, TCRdb called clonotypes with MiXCR, one entry per CDR3 protein. The sample shows 450,000 to 600,000 distinct CDR3 sequences, around 15% of them seen only once. This specimen comes from a study of T cells in Graves' hyperthyroidism and ophthalmopathy. The CDR3 has 16 amino acids. V lost 3 bases to trimming and J lost 0 bases, with 17 bases between them. The germline gives CDR1 GTSNPN, CDR2 SVGIG (reference sequence). Among the patients, aged 18 to 65, hyperthyroidism was newly diagnosed and had lasted under 2 months. Pregnant or lactating patients were excluded, as were those with uncontrolled infection or other autoimmune disease. The diagnoses drew upon clinical symptoms, serum thyroxine and TRAb, thyroid ultrasound and orbital computed tomography. Fresh peripheral blood, roughly 9.6 ml, was the source of the PBMCs.

The TCR comes from a middle-aged woman with Graves' hyperthyroidism. This rearrangement joins TRBV30 to TRBJ1-2, with D hard to call. The sequencing sample was made of blood. The CDR3, as DNA: TGTGCCTGGAGGGGATATACCATACCATCTAACTATGGCTACACCTTC. Translation gives CAWRGYTIPSNYGYTF.